The present T cell receptor beta chain was sequenced within a study of T cells in Graves' hyperthyroidism and ophthalmopathy. Turning to the study itself: It was at initial diagnosis, before any treatment, that peripheral blood was collected. Findings and limits, study-wide: Ophthalmopathy was identified by the model a median approximately 6.4 months ahead of onset.

The investigators amplified TCR beta CDR3 regions from RNA transcripts. In the first-round RT-PCR of the TCR CDR3, the HTBI primer set was used. TCRdb passed the multiplex PCR reads through MiXCR, listing each CDR3 protein once. The table includes about 740,000 distinct CDR3 sequences, approximately 14% detected once. This clonotype was counted ten times or more. Its specificity is not known. It was considered stable Graves' hyperthyroidism when ophthalmopathy did not progress within 18 months. Cells are PBMCs isolated from about 10 ml of fresh blood. The CDR3 runs to 18 residues. The germline CDR1 and CDR2 sequences are MNHNS and SASEGT. J was trimmed by 3 bases and V by 0 bases; bases with no gene match: 6.

This chain joins TRBV6-1 and TRBJ2-6, with 9 bases that match TRBD2. The sample consisted of blood. This receptor was identified in a woman between 18 and 30 years old with Graves' hyperthyroidism. CDR3 residues: CASSEAVSGRFGANVLTF. The CDR3 DNA is TGTGCCAGCAGTGAAGCAGTCAGCGGGAGGTTTGGGGCCAACGTCCTGACTTTC.